This note documents a single TCR beta chain sequence. The entry originates in a study of CD8+ T cells in alopecia areata. Indicated treatment: oral pan-JAK inhibitor, 5-10 mg twice daily. From germline, CDR1 is SGHVS and CDR2 FQNEAQ. V was cut by 0 bases and J by 2 bases, with 5 bases left in between. This CDR3 region has 13 residues. Extraction and reverse transcription of RNA yielded cDNA as the sequencing template. The protocol was immunoSEQ multiplex PCR, while the TCRdb copy is restricted to in-frame clones and leaves out a portion. Here the sample spans 130,000 or so clones, approximately 86% being singletons.

The sequencing here drew on CD8+ T cells sorted from blood, taken at week 4, from a patient treated with tofacitinib. The receptor was derived from a human donor with alopecia areata. The genes are TRBV7-8 and TRBJ2-7, with no clear D. CDR3 DNA sequence: TGTGCCAGCAGCTTAGCGATGGCCTACGAGCAGTACTTC. Protein product: CASSLAMAYEQYF. Looking up the rest from reference TRBV7-8 and TRBJ2-7 gives the full variable domain: GAGVSQSPRYKVAKRGQDVALRCDPISGHVSLFWYQQALGQGPEFLTYFQNEAQLDKSGLPSDRFFAERPEGSVSTLKIQRTQQEDSAVYLCASSLAMAYEQYFGPGTRLTVT.